Here is one TCR beta chain with its context. Its antigen is as yet unknown. Tissue from the graft was processed to free its intraepithelial and lamina propria lymphocytes. Looked up from germline, CDR1 is MNHEY and CDR2 is SMNVEV (reference sequence). CDR3 length: 15 amino acids. Germline trimming cut 5 bases from V and 3 bases from J; bases unmatched to any gene: 8. The entry originates in a study of graft-versus-host responses after intestinal transplantation. Study-level results: Early HvG declines after transplant were associated with peak circulating GvH clone levels. Patients with graft-donor T cell macrochimerism had high graft-versus-host to host-versus-graft clonal ratios in allografts.

Profiling relied on immunoSEQ multiplex PCR, and the TCRdb table lists in-frame clones only, not all of them. This table has 13,000 or so clones, 74% appearing once. The source of this sequence is a human patient who received an intestinal transplant, so some T cells may come from the graft donor. V gene TRBV27 combines with J gene TRBJ1-2; TRBD1 aligns across 8 bases. Material: ileum tissue, obtained 16 days after intestinal transplant. The DNA for the CDR3 is TGTGCCAGCAGTCCGCGGGGACAGGCATACTATGGCTACACCTTC. Amino acid sequence: CASSPRGQAYYGYTF.